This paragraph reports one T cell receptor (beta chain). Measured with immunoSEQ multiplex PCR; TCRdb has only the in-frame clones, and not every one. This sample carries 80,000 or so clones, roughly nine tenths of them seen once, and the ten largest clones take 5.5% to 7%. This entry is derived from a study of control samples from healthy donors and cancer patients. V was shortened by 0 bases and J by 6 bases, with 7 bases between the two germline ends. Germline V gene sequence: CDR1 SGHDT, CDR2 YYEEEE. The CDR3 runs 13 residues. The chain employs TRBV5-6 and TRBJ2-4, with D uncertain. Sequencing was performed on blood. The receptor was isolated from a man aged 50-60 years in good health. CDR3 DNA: TGTGCCAGCAGCTTGGACTCACGAAACATTCAGTACTTC. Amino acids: CASSLDSRNIQYF.